This is a list of T cell receptor beta chains from one sample in a study of blood T cells in healthy people across ages. TCRdb fed the 5' RACE reads into MiXCR, producing one record per CDR3 protein. This sample has about 1,400,000 distinct CDR3 sequences, with approximately 59% found just once. The sample comprised blood. Receptor source: a young man in good health. Both conserved end residues are part of each CDR3. Each record gives: J gene, V gene, CDR3 protein.

j_gene: TRBJ2-2; v_gene: TRBV20-1; CDR3aa: CSARGLAGTGELFF
j_gene: TRBJ1-5; v_gene: TRBV20-1; CDR3aa: CSARWLTGGRSNQPQHF
j_gene: TRBJ2-5; v_gene: TRBV2; CDR3aa: CASSLATYNEQYF
j_gene: TRBJ1-4; v_gene: TRBV28; CDR3aa: CASKLEGYATNEKLFF
j_gene: TRBJ1-2; v_gene: TRBV27; CDR3aa: CASSLVFGSDGYTF
j_gene: TRBJ2-1; v_gene: TRBV27; CDR3aa: CASSSGLAEGNEQFF
j_gene: TRBJ2-1; v_gene: TRBV4-1; CDR3aa: CASSQVGTDYNEQFF
j_gene: TRBJ2-7; v_gene: TRBV7-9; CDR3aa: CASSLTPGQGLSYEQYF
j_gene: TRBJ1-2; v_gene: TRBV6-2/TRBV6-3; CDR3aa: CASSYTQDGTSNRDYTF
j_gene: TRBJ2-1; v_gene: TRBV7-8; CDR3aa: CASSLNRLLGSSSYNEQFF
j_gene: TRBJ2-7; v_gene: TRBV20-1; CDR3aa: CSASRAELRGYEQYF
j_gene: TRBJ2-3; v_gene: TRBV13; CDR3aa: CASSSLDPDTQYF
j_gene: TRBJ2-7; v_gene: TRBV20-1; CDR3aa: CSAGNWGSYEQYF
j_gene: TRBJ2-7; v_gene: TRBV4-2; CDR3aa: CASSQDLGSSYEQYF
j_gene: TRBJ2-3; v_gene: TRBV4-3; CDR3aa: CASSQDVRTDTQYF
j_gene: TRBJ1-4; v_gene: TRBV6-5; CDR3aa: CASSDSGATNEKLFF
j_gene: TRBJ2-1; v_gene: TRBV20-1; CDR3aa: CSLERLSSYNEQFF
j_gene: TRBJ2-7; v_gene: TRBV10-2; CDR3aa: CASRPGPNDYEQYF
j_gene: NA; v_gene: TRBV3-1; CDR3aa: CASSQEDLFLAVETQYF
j_gene: TRBJ2-4; v_gene: TRBV7-8; CDR3aa: CASSPGLGHIQYF
j_gene: TRBJ2-4; v_gene: TRBV6-2/TRBV6-3; CDR3aa: CASGIRGDKNIQYF
j_gene: TRBJ1-1; v_gene: TRBV10-3; CDR3aa: CAISGSTGTEAFF
j_gene: TRBJ2-7; v_gene: TRBV20-1; CDR3aa: CSAPDGSYEQYF
j_gene: TRBJ2-1; v_gene: TRBV29-1; CDR3aa: CSVETTGWVGNEQFF
j_gene: TRBJ2-1; v_gene: TRBV7-9; CDR3aa: CASSLGLANEQFF
j_gene: TRBJ1-2; v_gene: TRBV30; CDR3aa: CAWSVTGVAGYTF
j_gene: TRBJ1-5; v_gene: TRBV2; CDR3aa: CASREATGSNQPQHF
j_gene: TRBJ2-7; v_gene: TRBV7-6; CDR3aa: CASSLGPLAGGDEQYF
j_gene: TRBJ2-3; v_gene: TRBV4-2; CDR3aa: CASSSPGTDSTDTQYF
j_gene: NA; v_gene: TRBV25-1; CDR3aa: CASSESGLETQYF
j_gene: TRBJ2-7; v_gene: TRBV5-6; CDR3aa: CASSSLLPYDGTYEQYF
j_gene: TRBJ2-1; v_gene: TRBV6-2/TRBV6-3; CDR3aa: CASSPLAEPYNEQFF
j_gene: TRBJ2-7; v_gene: TRBV27; CDR3aa: CASSSSDSYYEQYF
j_gene: TRBJ2-1; v_gene: TRBV29-1; CDR3aa: CSVPPRRLAGSNEQFF
j_gene: TRBJ1-1; v_gene: TRBV6-5; CDR3aa: CASSYSSRVLTEAFF
j_gene: TRBJ1-6; v_gene: TRBV9; CDR3aa: CASSSPGGHSPLHF
j_gene: TRBJ2-3; v_gene: TRBV6-2/TRBV6-3; CDR3aa: CASSSLAGVTDTQYF
j_gene: TRBJ2-7; v_gene: TRBV12-3/TRBV12-4; CDR3aa: CASSPGTSVTYEQYF
j_gene: TRBJ1-2; v_gene: TRBV20-1; CDR3aa: CSAPLNYGYTF
j_gene: TRBJ2-3; v_gene: TRBV11-2; CDR3aa: CASSLGLGTPGGTDTQYF
j_gene: TRBJ2-3; v_gene: TRBV7-9; CDR3aa: CASSLTGSLLTSTDTQYF
j_gene: TRBJ2-4; v_gene: TRBV28; CDR3aa: CASSRGTVVSLQYF